This T cell receptor beta chain derives from a study of blood T cell repertoires in COVID-19. Study as a whole: Sites in the United States, Italy and Spain provided acute and convalescent COVID-19 samples.

In the study's own analysis: Cell counts per sample came from amplifying reference gene primers. Generated by immunoSEQ multiplex PCR, the TCRdb table keeps only in-frame clones and is missing some. V and J calls and clone size are those listed in that table; D and trimming were worked out from the DNA. The table shows around 250,000 clones, with about nine tenths occurring only once. V shed 8 bases and J shed 0 bases, with 6 bases lying between them. This CDR3 contains 12 residues. Germline CDR1 is MNHEY and CDR2 is SVGAGI. Sequencing used PBMCs or T cells enriched from blood (not recorded which). This clonotype was sampled from a human donor in a cohort exposed to, infected with or recovered from COVID-19 (not recorded which). The donor label of this sample is uncertain. The V call is TRBV6-5, the J call TRBJ2-3, with D possibly TRBD1 on 5 matching bases. CDR3 residues: CASGASTDTQYF. CDR3 coding DNA: TGTGCCAGCGGGGCGAGCACAGATACGCAGTATTTT.